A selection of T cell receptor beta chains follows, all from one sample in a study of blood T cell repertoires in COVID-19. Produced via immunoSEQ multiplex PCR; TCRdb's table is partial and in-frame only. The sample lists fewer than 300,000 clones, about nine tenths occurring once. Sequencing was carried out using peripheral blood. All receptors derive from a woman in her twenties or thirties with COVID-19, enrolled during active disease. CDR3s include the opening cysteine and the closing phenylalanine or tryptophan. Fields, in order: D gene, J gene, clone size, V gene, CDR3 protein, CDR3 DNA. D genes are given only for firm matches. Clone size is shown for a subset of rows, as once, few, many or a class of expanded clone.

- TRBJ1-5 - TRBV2 CASSEGQRNQPQHF TGTGCCAGCAGTGAAGGGCAACGTAATCAGCCCCAGCATTTT
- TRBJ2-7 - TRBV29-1 CSVEDRGRSSYEQYF TGCAGCGTTGAAGATCGGGGTAGGAGCTCCTACGAGCAGTACTTC
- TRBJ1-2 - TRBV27 CASSLNIGVYGYTF TGTGCCAGCAGTTTAAACATCGGGGTCTATGGCTACACCTTC
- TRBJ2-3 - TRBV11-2 CASSYHGGDSPTDTQYF TGTGCCAGCAGCTACCATGGTGGGGACTCCCCCACAGATACGCAGTATTTT
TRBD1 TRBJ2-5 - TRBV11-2 CASSPTGVGETQYF TGTGCCAGCAGCCCAACAGGGGTTGGGGAGACCCAGTACTTC
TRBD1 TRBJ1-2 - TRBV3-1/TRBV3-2 CASSQTTGNYGYTF TGTGCCAGCAGCCAAACGACAGGGAACTATGGCTACACCTTC
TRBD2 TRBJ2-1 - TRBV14 CASSQERSGGRALSYNEQFF TGTGCCAGCAGCCAAGAACGCTCTGGCGGGAGGGCCCTCTCGTACAATGAGCAGTTCTTC
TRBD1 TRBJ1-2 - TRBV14 CASSQDRGYGYTF TGTGCCAGCAGCCAGGACAGGGGGTACGGCTACACCTTC
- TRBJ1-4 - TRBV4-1 CASSQQATNEKLFF TGCGCCAGCAGCCAACAGGCAACTAATGAAAAACTGTTTTTT
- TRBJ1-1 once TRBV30 CAWSGQYTEAFF TGTGCCTGGAGTGGGCAGTACACTGAAGCTTTCTTT
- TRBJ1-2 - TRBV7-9 CASSLGRRSNYGYTF TGTGCCAGCAGCTTAGGGCGGCGTTCTAACTATGGCTACACCTTC
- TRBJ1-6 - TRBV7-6 CASSRERSPLHF TGTGCCAGCAGCCGAGAGCGGTCACCCCTCCACTTT